In its sample, the clone carrying this T cell receptor beta chain was seen a few times. Its target is not known. The source of the sample is a study of cytomegalovirus exposure and HLA in healthy donors. Germline loops: CDR1 MDHEN, CDR2 SYDVKM. This CDR3 is 14 amino acids long. Trimming took off 7 bases at V and 10 bases at J, with 17 bases between the two ends. General study results and limits: For TCR beta chains, V- and J-gene trimming was later linked to a missense DCLRE1C variant. In a later analysis, CMV-associated beta chains were mostly HLA-associated, it appeared.

The study ran its PCR with 60 Vbeta and 13 Jbeta primers. As originally analysed: In a later analysis, roughly 10 million of 60 million to 80 million unique beta chains occurred in at least two donors. The data were produced by immunoSEQ multiplex PCR, yet TCRdb's version contains in-frame clones alone and is incomplete. That table supplies the V and J calls and clone size; D and trimming were determined from the DNA. Of roughly 96,000 clones listed, approximately 74% are singletons. The receptor's source is a woman in her seventies in good health and CMV-seropositive. This sequence joins TRBV28 and TRBJ1-6; D is perhaps TRBD1 (5 bases). What was sequenced was PBMCs. CDR3 sequence reads: CASKKGLPKSPLHF. The CDR3 region has the DNA TGTGCCAGCAAAAAGGGACTTCCTAAATCACCCCTCCACTTT.